The 3 T cell receptor beta chains given below trace back to one sample, sequenced in a study of T cells after yellow fever vaccination. TCRdb recomputed calls from the 5' RACE reads with MiXCR, one row per CDR3 protein. The repertoire holds some 670,000 distinct CDR3 sequences, more than 9% seen once, with about 15% in the top ten. This specimen was PBMCs, taken on the day of the yellow fever booster vaccination. These receptors all stem from a man aged 25 to 40 who received the YFV17D yellow fever vaccine.

The rearrangement links TRBV27 to TRBJ2-7; 7 bases match TRBD1. From germline, CDR1 is MNHEY and CDR2 SMNVEV (reference sequence). The trim removed 3 bases at V and 4 bases at J, leaving 6 bases unmatched. This CDR3 spans 14 amino acids. The CDR3: CASSFGDSRYEQYF. The CDR3, as DNA: TGTGCCAGCAGTTTCGGGGACAGCCGGTACGAGCAGTACTTC.

This clonotype occurred a few times. The CDR3 sequence is CASSPGRTSGNTIYF. The CDR3 region has the DNA TGTGCCAGCAGTCCCGGACGGACCTCTGGAAACACCATATATTTT. The chain links TRBV12-3 or TRBV12-4 to TRBJ1-3, with unresolved D. The CDR3 contains 15 residues. V was trimmed by 5 bases and J by 0 bases, leaving 11 bases between them.

This clonotype was recorded a few times. This chain links TRBV12-3 or TRBV12-4 with TRBJ2-3; D ambiguous. V was clipped by 7 bases and J by 7 bases, with 21 bases between them. The CDR3 contains 15 residues. CDR3 loop: CASTVENGPRNTQYF. The DNA of the CDR3 is TGTGCCAGCACGGTCGAGAACGGGCCTAGAAATACGCAGTATTTT.